This passage covers 20 T cell receptor beta chains from one sample sequenced in a study of control samples from healthy donors and cancer patients. Clones were sequenced by immunoSEQ multiplex PCR, and TCRdb holds only the in-frame ones, with some missing. The sample has more than 70,000 clones; 94% are singletons. The specimen sequenced was blood. These receptors were collected from a young woman in good health.

This chain uses TRBV6-4 with TRBJ2-3; D remains ambiguous. V was trimmed by 4 bases and J by 6 bases, leaving 11 bases between them. Looked up from germline, CDR1 is MRHNA and CDR2 is SNTAGT. This CDR3 has 13 amino acids. The DNA of the CDR3 is TGTGCCAGCAGTGTAATTCTAGGGGATACGCAGTATTTT. Protein product: CASSVILGDTQYF.

The rearrangement uses TRBV23-1 and TRBJ1-2; D gene ambiguous. TRBV23-1 is an ORF for which the function is uncertain. The CDR3 covers 8 residues. V was trimmed by 10 bases and J by 6 bases, leaving 3 bases between them. This CDR3 reads CAINGYTF. In nucleotides, the CDR3 is TGCGCCATCAATGGCTACACCTTC.

The rearrangement uses TRBV27 and TRBJ1-1; D gene unclear. Trimming cost V 3 bases and J 1 base, with 6 bases left between them. The V gene's germline CDR1 is MNHEY and CDR2 SMNVEV (reference sequence). CDR3 length: 13 residues. The CDR3 DNA sequence: TGTGCCAGCAGTTTGGCAGGGAACACTGAAGCTTTCTTT. Its translation: CASSLAGNTEAFF.

The CDR3 region has the DNA TGCGCCAGCAGCTTGTCCCGGGGATCGGGTGGCTACACCTTC. Amino acid sequence: CASSLSRGSGGYTF. The rearrangement links TRBV5-1 to TRBJ1-2; D gene uncertain. Germline CDR1 is SGHRS and CDR2 is YFSETQ. This CDR3 region has 14 residues. Trimming stripped 1 base from V and 7 bases from J, with 14 bases between.

The CDR3 DNA reads TGTGCCAGCAGTCTCGTTGGGGGCACTGAAGCTTTCTTT. Its protein product is CASSLVGGTEAFF. V usage is TRBV27 and J usage is TRBJ1-1, with TRBD1 as a possible D gene (5 bases). The V gene lost 5 bases and the J gene lost 4 bases, with 11 bases spanning the gap. This CDR3 has 13 amino acids. Germline V gene data show CDR1 as MNHEY and CDR2 as SMNVEV (reference sequence).

This clone appeared a single time. The CDR3 DNA is TGTGCCAGCAGTTCCCAGGGCAGGGGAAATAAGAACACTGAAGCTTTCTTT. Residues: CASSSQGRGNKNTEAFF. The chain carries TRBV28 and TRBJ1-1; D is possibly TRBD1 (6 bases). V lost 4 bases and J lost 1, with 19 bases in between. CDR3 size: 17 residues. CDR1 is MDHEN and CDR2 is SYDVKM in the germline V gene.

This chain uses TRBV3-1 (or the pseudogene TRBV3-2) with TRBJ1-2; D might be TRBD1 (6 bases). The CDR3 is 14 amino acids. Between the trimmed V and J ends, which lost 4 bases and 9 bases, there was a span of 18 bases. Germline V lookup: CDR1 LGHDT, CDR2 YNNKEL (reference sequence). The CDR3 reads CASSPMGGPGSYTF. DNA of the CDR3: TGTGCCAGCAGCCCCATGGGGGGGCCGGGGAGCTACACCTTC.

CDR3 coding DNA: TGTGCCAGCAGTGAGGGACTAGCCTCAGAGACCCAGTACTTC. Protein: CASSEGLASETQYF. V is TRBV6-1 and J is TRBJ2-5; TRBD2 aligns across 9 bases. The CDR3 contains 14 residues. CDR1 and CDR2 from the germline V gene are MNHNS and SASEGT. The V and J ends lost 3 bases and 4 bases, in that order; junction bases with no gene match: 3.

The J gene is TRBJ2-2, the V gene TRBV4-1; TRBD1 matches 7 bases. Germline V gene data show CDR1 as MGHRA and CDR2 as YSYEKL. The CDR3 consists of 14 residues. With 3 bases clipped from V and 5 bases from J, the junction kept 3 bases outside the gene matches. The DNA for the CDR3 is TGCGCCAGCAGCCACACACAGGGGACCGGGGAGCTGTTTTTT. Encoded protein: CASSHTQGTGELFF.

This clone appeared a single time. J is TRBJ2-5 and V is TRBV3-1 (or the pseudogene TRBV3-2), with D hard to call. The CDR3 sequence is 13 residues long. Per germline, CDR1 LGHDT and CDR2 YNNKEL (reference sequence). V gave up 4 bases and J gave up 2 bases, with 8 bases separating them. The DNA for the CDR3 is TGTGCCAGCAGCCGAGGCCGACAAGAGACCCAGTACTTC. Translated: CASSRGRQETQYF.

J is TRBJ1-4 and V is TRBV15; D is perhaps TRBD1 (5 bases). Germline lookup yields CDR1 LNHNV and CDR2 YYDKDF (reference sequence). This CDR3 contains 15 residues. V was pared by 2 bases and J by 4 bases, with 11 bases between. The CDR3 loop reads CATSRQTEVNEKLFF. For the CDR3, the DNA is TGTGCCACCAGCAGACAGACAGAAGTTAATGAAAAACTGTTTTTT.

The V and J genes are TRBV5-1 and TRBJ1-6; D unresolved. This CDR3 has 17 amino acids. The germline V gene has CDR1 SGHRS and CDR2 YFSETQ. Between the trimmed V and J ends, which lost 0 bases and 8 bases, there was a span of 18 bases. The CDR3 loop reads CASSLGKERVGYSPLHF. DNA of the CDR3: TGCGCCAGCAGCTTGGGAAAAGAAAGGGTAGGATATTCACCCCTCCACTTT.

The chain uses TRBV19 and TRBJ1-6; 7 bases map to TRBD1. The CDR3 has 17 amino acids. Trimming at V came to 6 bases and at J to 6 bases, leaving 14 bases not matched to a gene. Germline lookup yields CDR1 LNHDA and CDR2 SQIVND (reference sequence). In nucleotides, the CDR3 is TGTGCCAGTAGCCGCCAGGGGGAGGTAAAAGGTAATTCACCCCTCCACTTT. Residues: CASSRQGEVKGNSPLHF.

This sequence joins TRBV12-3 or TRBV12-4 and TRBJ1-1; D is unresolved. The CDR3 totals 13 residues. V was shortened by 4 bases and J by 5 bases, with 11 bases between the two germline ends. CDR3 coding DNA: TGTGCCAGCAGTTATTTTGGTGGAACTGAAGCTTTCTTT. It codes for CASSYFGGTEAFF.

The chain is built from TRBV19 and TRBJ1-1; 11 bases fit TRBD1. Germline-derived CDR1 and CDR2 are LNHDA and SQIVND (reference sequence). Trimming took 10 bases from V and 4 from J; bases not matched to a gene: 2. The CDR3 covers 12 residues. Here the CDR3 DNA reads TGTGCCACCGGGACAGGGGGCACTGAAGCTTTCTTT. Its translation is CATGTGGTEAFF.

This chain uses TRBV2 with TRBJ2-7; D is unclear. The CDR3 is 11 amino acids. The germline gives CDR1 SNHLY, CDR2 FYNNEI. The germline V and J ends were trimmed by 8 bases and 4 bases, with 9 bases remaining between them. CDR3 in DNA: TGTGCCAGCCGCATTGGGTACGAGCAGTACGTC. Protein: CASRIGYEQYV.

In its sample, this clone was seen once. CDR3 DNA sequence: TGTGCCAGCAGTCCGACGGGACAGGGTAGCTATGGCTACACCTTC. Translating it yields CASSPTGQGSYGYTF. V gene TRBV28 combines with J gene TRBJ1-2; 9 bases are shared with TRBD1. With 5 bases clipped from V and 4 bases from J, the junction kept 8 bases outside the gene matches. This CDR3 spans 15 amino acids. Germline-derived CDR1 and CDR2 are MDHEN and SYDVKM.

Here the CDR3 reads CASSLNRDTRDQETQYF. CDR3 nucleotides: TGTGCCAGTAGCCTGAACCGGGACACGAGAGACCAAGAGACCCAGTACTTC. The chain recombines TRBV19 with TRBJ2-5; a weak D match, TRBD1 (6 bases). This CDR3 is built from 17 residues. The germline gives CDR1 LNHDA, CDR2 SQIVND (reference sequence). Trimming pared 6 bases from V and 0 bases from J, leaving 20 bases between.

This sequence joins TRBV7-9 and TRBJ2-1; no reliable D call. The germline V gene encodes CDR1 SEHNR and CDR2 FQNEAQ (reference sequence). The CDR3 has 15 amino acids. Trimming took off 4 bases at V and 5 bases at J, with 15 bases between the two ends. The CDR3 DNA sequence: TGTGCCAGCAGCTCCCCGCCCAAACGGGACAATGAGCAGTTCTTC. Amino acids: CASSSPPKRDNEQFF.

The DNA for the CDR3 is TGTGCCAGCAGTTCCCGTTATGAGCAGTTCTTC. Residues: CASSSRYEQFF. V usage is TRBV12-3 or TRBV12-4 and J usage is TRBJ2-1; D is unresolved. Deletions cut 4 bases from V and 8 bases from J, with 6 bases between. This CDR3 contains 11 residues.